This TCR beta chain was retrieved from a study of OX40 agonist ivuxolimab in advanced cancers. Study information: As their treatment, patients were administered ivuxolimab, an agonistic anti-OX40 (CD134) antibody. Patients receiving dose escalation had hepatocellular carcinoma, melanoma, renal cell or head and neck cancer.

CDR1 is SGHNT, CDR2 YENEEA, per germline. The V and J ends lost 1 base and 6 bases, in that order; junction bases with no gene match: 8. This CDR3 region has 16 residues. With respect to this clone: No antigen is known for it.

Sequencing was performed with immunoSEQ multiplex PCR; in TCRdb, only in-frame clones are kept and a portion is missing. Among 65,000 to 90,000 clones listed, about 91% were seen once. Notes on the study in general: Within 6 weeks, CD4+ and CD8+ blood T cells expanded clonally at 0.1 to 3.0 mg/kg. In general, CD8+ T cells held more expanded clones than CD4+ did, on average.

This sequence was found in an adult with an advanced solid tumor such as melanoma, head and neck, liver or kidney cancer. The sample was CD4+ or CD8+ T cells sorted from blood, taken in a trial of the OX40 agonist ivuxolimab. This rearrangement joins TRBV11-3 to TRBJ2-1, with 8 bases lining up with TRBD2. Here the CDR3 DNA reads TGTGCCAGCAGCTTAGGGGTGGGACTAGACGTCAATGAGCAGTTCTTC. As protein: CASSLGVGLDVNEQFF.